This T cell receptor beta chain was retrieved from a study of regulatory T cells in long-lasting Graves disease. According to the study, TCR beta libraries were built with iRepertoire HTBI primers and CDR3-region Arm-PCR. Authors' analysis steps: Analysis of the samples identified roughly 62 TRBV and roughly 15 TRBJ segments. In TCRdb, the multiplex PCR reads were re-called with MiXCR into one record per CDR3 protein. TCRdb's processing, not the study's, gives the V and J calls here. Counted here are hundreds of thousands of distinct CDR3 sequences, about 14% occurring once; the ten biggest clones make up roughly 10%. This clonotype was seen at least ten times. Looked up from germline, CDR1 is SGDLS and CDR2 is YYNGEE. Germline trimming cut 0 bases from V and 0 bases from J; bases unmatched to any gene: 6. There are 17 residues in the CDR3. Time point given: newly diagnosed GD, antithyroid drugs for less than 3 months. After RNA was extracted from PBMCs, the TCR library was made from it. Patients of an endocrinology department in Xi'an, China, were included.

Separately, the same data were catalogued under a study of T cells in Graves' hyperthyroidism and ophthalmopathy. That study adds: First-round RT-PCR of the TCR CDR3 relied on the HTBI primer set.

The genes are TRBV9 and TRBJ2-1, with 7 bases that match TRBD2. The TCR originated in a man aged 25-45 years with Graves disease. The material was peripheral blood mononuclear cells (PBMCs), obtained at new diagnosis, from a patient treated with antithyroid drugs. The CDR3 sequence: CASSVAWLADSYNEQFF. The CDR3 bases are TGTGCCAGCAGCGTAGCATGGCTAGCGGACTCCTACAATGAGCAGTTCTTC.